A selection of T cell receptor beta chains follows, all from one sample in a study of T cells in Graves' hyperthyroidism and ophthalmopathy. Each CDR3 protein is one row after TCRdb ran MiXCR on the multiplex PCR reads. The sample yields about 570,000 distinct CDR3 sequences, around 15% seen once. Sequences were obtained from blood. The origin of the receptors is a woman aged 40 to 50 with Graves' hyperthyroidism. CDR3s include the opening cysteine and the closing phenylalanine or tryptophan. D genes are given only for firm matches. Expanded clones are given a class, and other clones once, few, many or no size at all.

>.|TRBV4-1|.|TRBJ2-7
TGCGCCAGCAGCCAAGATAGGGGCCCCGATCACTCCTACGAGCAGTACTTC
CASSQDRGPDHSYEQYF
>TRBD1|TRBV20-1|.|TRBJ1-2
TGCAGTGCTGGACAGGGGGCAGTTGGCTACACCTTC
CSAGQGAVGYTF
>.|TRBV10-1|many|TRBJ2-7
TGCGCCAGCAGTGACGGGGGTAGCTACGAGCAGTACTTC
CASSDGGSYEQYF
>.|TRBV15|.|TRBJ2-2
TGTGTCACCAGCAGAGAAGTCTATCGCACAACTAACACCGGGGAGCTGTTTTTT
CVTSREVYRTTNTGELFF
>.|TRBV25-1|.|TRBJ1-3
TGTGCCAGCAGCCCGGCGGGGGCCTCTGGAAACACCATATATTTT
CASSPAGASGNTIYF
>.|TRBV5-1|many|TRBJ2-7
TGTGCCAGCAGCTTTACAGGGAGCTACGAGCAGTACTTC
CASSFTGSYEQYF
>TRBD1|TRBV6-5|many|TRBJ2-7
TGTGCCAGCAGTTACTCGACGACAGGGTTGGGAGTCTACGAGCAGTACTTC
CASSYSTTGLGVYEQYF
>TRBD1|TRBV6-1|many|TRBJ1-4
TGTGCCAGCAGATCCGGGACAGGGCATGAAAAACTGTTTTTT
CASRSGTGHEKLFF
>TRBD2|TRBV7-2|.|TRBJ2-3
TGTGCCAGCAGCCTCTATAGCGGGAGTACGCAGTATTTT
CASSLYSGSTQYF
>TRBD2|TRBV2|few|TRBJ2-7
TGTGCCAGCAGAATGACTAGCGGGTACGAGCAGTACTTC
CASRMTSGYEQYF
>.|TRBV12-3/TRBV12-4|many|TRBJ2-5
TGTGCCAGCAGTTTACGCCGACAGCAAGAGACCCAGTACTTC
CASSLRRQQETQYF
>.|TRBV6-2/TRBV6-3|many|TRBJ2-1
TGTGCCAGCAGTATCGGATCTCCGGGATCAGCGGTAACGAATGAGCAGTTCTTC
CASSIGSPGSAVTNEQFF
>.|TRBV19|.|TRBJ1-5
TGTGCCAGTACCAATCACAATAGCAATCAGCCCCAGCATTTT
CASTNHNSNQPQHF
>TRBD1|TRBV12-3/TRBV12-4|many|TRBJ2-7
TGTGCCAGCAGGTCGACAGGGGCCGAGCAGTACTTC
CASRSTGAEQYF
>TRBD1|TRBV5-5|.|TRBJ2-7
TGTGCCAGCAGCTTAGGTTGGCGACAGGGGGCCGGAGTCGAGCAGTACTTC
CASSLGWRQGAGVEQYF
>.|TRBV28|.|TRBJ2-7
TGTGCCAGCAGTTATCTGTCCCTTGGGGCCTACGAGCAGTACTTC
CASSYLSLGAYEQYF
>TRBD2|TRBV6-1|many|TRBJ2-2
TGTGCCAGCAGTGAGGCCGGGACTAGCGTCCTTACCGGGGAGCTGTTTTTT
CASSEAGTSVLTGELFF
>TRBD1|TRBV19|few|TRBJ1-1
TGTGCCAGTAGTATGCACAGGGGATCGAACACTGAAGCTTTCTTT
CASSMHRGSNTEAFF
>.|TRBV4-1|few|TRBJ1-3
TGCGCCAGCAGCCAAACAGCCCTCTCTGGAAACACCATATATTTT
CASSQTALSGNTIYF
>TRBD1|TRBV12-3/TRBV12-4|many|TRBJ1-1
TGTGCCAGCAGTCCTTGGGGGACAGGGGGCACTGAAGCTTTCTTT
CASSPWGTGGTEAFF
>TRBD2|TRBV3-1|few|TRBJ2-3
TGTGCCAGCAGCCAAGAATTTCGGCTAGCGGGAGGTCGAGATACGCAGTATTTT
CASSQEFRLAGGRDTQYF
>.|TRBV20-1|few|TRBJ1-6
TGCAGTGCTAGAACCGGAGAGGGGCGCGCTGATTCACCCCTCCACTTT
CSARTGEGRADSPLHF
>.|TRBV20-1|.|TRBJ2-1
TGCAGTGCTAGCCCTCAAGACAATGAGCAGTTCTTC
CSASPQDNEQFF
>TRBD2|TRBV9|few|TRBJ2-1
TGTGCCAGCAGCGTTACGACTAGCGGGAGTGCTGGGGGAGAGCAGTTCTTC
CASSVTTSGSAGGEQFF
>TRBD2|TRBV30|many|TRBJ2-1
TGTGCCTGGGACCCTAGCGGGTTCTACAATGAGCAGTTCTTC
CAWDPSGFYNEQFF
>TRBD1|TRBV20-1|.|TRBJ1-4
TGCAGTCCACAGGGGCCAGCTAATGAAAAACTGTTTTTT
CSPQGPANEKLFF
>.|TRBV12-3/TRBV12-4|medium-sized|TRBJ2-1
TGTGCCAGCAGTTTGCAACCACGTGGTGGGGCGGGATTTTTTAGCGATGAGCAGTTCTTC
CASSLQPRGGAGFFSDEQFF
>.|TRBV5-5|few|TRBJ2-1
TGTGCCAGCAGCCCCCTTTGGGGGAGCTCCTACAATGAGCAGTTCTTC
CASSPLWGSSYNEQFF
>TRBD1|TRBV19|.|TRBJ2-7
TGTGCCAGTTCGACACAGGGGCTAGGCGAGCAGTACTTC
CASSTQGLGEQYF
>.|TRBV4-2|few|TRBJ2-5
TGTGCCAGCAGCCAAGAGTTGGCCTCTGGGGAGACCCAGTACTTC
CASSQELASGETQYF
>TRBD2|TRBV2|many|TRBJ2-2
TGTGCCAGCACACCCTGGGGAGGGACCGGGGAGCTGTTTTTT
CASTPWGGTGELFF
>.|TRBV2|many|TRBJ2-5
TGTGCCAGCAGCGTCCCCCGTGGGGGCGCAGAGACCCAGTACTTC
CASSVPRGGAETQYF
>.|TRBV24-1|many|TRBJ2-1
TGTGCCATCTCGGGGCCGCCCTACAATGAGCAGTTCTTC
CAISGPPYNEQFF
>.|TRBV6-1|few|TRBJ2-5
TGTGCCAGCAAGGACCCCGGGGCCGGGACCCAGTACTTC
CASKDPGAGTQYF
>.|TRBV3-1|many|TRBJ1-5
TGTGCCAGCAGCCATCCATCGGGTCAGCCCCAGCATTTT
CASSHPSGQPQHF
>.|TRBV28|.|TRBJ1-5
TGTGCCAGCAGTCCAGATAGCAATCAGCCCCGGCATTTT
CASSPDSNQPRHF
>TRBD1|TRBV2|many|TRBJ2-2
TGTGCCAGTCAGGGGACAGGGCCCGGGGAGCTGTTTTTT
CASQGTGPGELFF
>.|TRBV5-1|few|TRBJ2-5
TGCGCCAGCAGCCGGGGCGACAGTACGGCCCGGGAGACCCAGTACTTC
CASSRGDSTARETQYF
>.|TRBV3-1|few|TRBJ2-7
TGTGCCAGCAGCCAACAGGGCCCTTTTTACGAGCAGTACTTC
CASSQQGPFYEQYF
>TRBD1|TRBV2|.|TRBJ1-2
TGTGCCAGCAACCAGGACAGGGCTGGCTACACCTTC
CASNQDRAGYTF
>TRBD1|TRBV2|.|TRBJ2-4
TGTGCCAGCAGTGAAGCGCGGTTCCCGGGACAGGGTGGTGAAAACATTCAGTACTTC
CASSEARFPGQGGENIQYF
>.|TRBV11-2|.|TRBJ2-7
TGTGCCAGCAGCTTAGCCCAGCAAGGGTACGAGCAGTACTTC
CASSLAQQGYEQYF
>.|TRBV28|.|TRBJ1-2
TGTGCCAGCACCTTAGGGTTGGACTATAGCTACACCTTC
CASTLGLDYSYTF
>TRBD1|TRBV12-3/TRBV12-4|many|TRBJ1-2
TGTGCCAGCAGTTTAGTCCACAGGGGGCTCGGAGGCTACACCTTC
CASSLVHRGLGGYTF
>.|TRBV4-2|.|TRBJ2-7
TGTGCCAGCAGCCCTATCGGGGGAGACTACGAGCAGTACTTC
CASSPIGGDYEQYF
>.|TRBV6-2/TRBV6-3|many|TRBJ2-7
TGTGCCAGCAGTTACTCGGTACACTTGTCCCTCTACGAGCAGTACTTC
CASSYSVHLSLYEQYF
>.|TRBV29-1|few|TRBJ1-2
TGCAGCGTTGAAGATCGGCTTAGTTCTAACTATGGCTACACCTTC
CSVEDRLSSNYGYTF
>.|TRBV28|many|TRBJ2-7
TGTGCCAGCAGTTTATTGGGGCCCTCAGCCTACGAGCAGTACTTC
CASSLLGPSAYEQYF
>TRBD2|TRBV3-1|few|TRBJ2-3
TGTGCCAGCAGCCACCTCGAGGCGGGAGTGGGTGCAGATACGCAGTATTTT
CASSHLEAGVGADTQYF
>.|TRBV5-5|few|TRBJ1-4
TGTGCCAGCAGCCCCGCAGGGAGAGGGACAACTAATGAAAAACTGTTTTTT
CASSPAGRGTTNEKLFF
>TRBD2|TRBV12-3/TRBV12-4|.|TRBJ2-3
TGTGCCAGCAGTTTAGCTGTTAGCGGGACCACAGATACGCAGTATTTT
CASSLAVSGTTDTQYF
>.|TRBV2|many|TRBJ2-3
TGTGCCAGCAGTGAGTTCCTGGCGTCGCGGGATACGCAGTATTTT
CASSEFLASRDTQYF
>TRBD1|TRBV10-2|few|TRBJ1-1
TGCGCCAGCAGAGCCCGGGACAGTTTTGAGAACACTGAAGCTTTCTTT
CASRARDSFENTEAFF
>.|TRBV5-1|many|TRBJ2-3
TGCGCCAGCAGCCGGGGACAAAACACAGATACGCAGTATTTT
CASSRGQNTDTQYF
>.|TRBV29-1|few|TRBJ1-3
TGCAGCGTTCGGGTCCCCTCTGGAAACACCATATATTTT
CSVRVPSGNTIYF
>.|TRBV3-1|few|TRBJ2-2
TGTGCCAGCAGCCAGGGCGCCTTTACGAACACCGGGGAGCTGTTTTTT
CASSQGAFTNTGELFF
>.|TRBV7-9|.|TRBJ2-7
TGTGCCAGCAGCTTCGGGGTCTACCCCTACGAGCAGTACTTC
CASSFGVYPYEQYF
>.|TRBV6-1|many|TRBJ1-1
TGTGCCAGCAAGCTGAGGGACTCGAACACTGAAGCTTTCTTT
CASKLRDSNTEAFF